This T cell receptor beta chain derives from a study of blood T cell repertoires in COVID-19 (dated by TCRdb to the early 2020s). Regarding the complete study: The collaborator samples originated in the United States, Italy and Spain and spanned the acute and convalescent phases of COVID-19. The material from the prospective study consisted of cDNA or gDNA derived from T cells, B-cell-depleted T cells, or PBMCs. The dataset comprised deeply sampled blood TCRbeta repertoires from subjects exposed to, actively infected with, or recovered from COVID-19. The repertoires were made available in a free public database intended to serve as a resource for research on the immune response to SARS-CoV-2. The samples were drawn from the first 160 participants of the ongoing ImmuneRACE study and from more than 1,000 subjects provided by 6 global collaborators. A de-identified subject ID, COVID-19 status, age in years and sex were almost always included in the sample metadata. Where HLA class I and class II types were available, the types were taken from metadata supplied by the sample provider, not from assay-based typing. Overall study outcomes, separate from this receptor: The quantity of clinical and demographic metadata differed by source and by participant and was supplied without curation.

TCRbeta CDR3 regions were amplified from genomic DNA by means of the immunoSEQ Assay, a bias-controlled multiplex PCR. On the study's bioinformatics: Within the assay, amplification of reference gene primers was used to estimate how many nucleated cells each sample contained. To quantify the absolute abundance of each unique TCRbeta CDR3 rearrangement, sequence reads were collapsed and filtered. For each sample, productive Simpson clonality was calculated as the square root of Simpson's diversity index over productive rearrangements. TCRdb stores this immuneACCESS table with in-frame sequences only. Part of the clones is absent; in the studies checked, under half of the shortfall reflects unresolved V genes, and no reason is known for the rest. V, J and clone size derive from that table, while D and trimming were established from the DNA sequence. Within this sample are nearly 350,000 clones, with around 86% of them counted one time only. The ten largest clonotypes hold nearly 6.5% of the sample.

A word on this clone: What this receptor recognizes is not known. Per-nucleotide qualities are absent, and no much larger clonotype sits a single base away.

Sequences MNHNY (CDR1) and SVGAGI (CDR2) are obtained from the germline V gene (reference sequence). Ends trimmed: V by 4 bases, J by 0 bases; bases unmatched to a gene: 9. Spanning cysteine to phenylalanine, the CDR3 consists of 16 amino acids. Only the CDR3 region is kept as DNA, spanning 48 bases read in frame from base 1. One collaborating source in Seattle enrolled patients while the patients were actively infected and followed the patients over time throughout the course of disease. Whole blood was collected in K2EDTA tubes by collaborating institutions according to the institutions' own protocols. For TCRbeta analysis, collaborator samples were shipped as frozen whole blood, as isolated PBMCs, or as DNA extracted from either sample type.

The sequenced material came from peripheral blood. This chain is built from TRBV6-6 and TRBJ2-7, and TRBD1 matches 7 of the central bases. This TCR derives from a woman aged 45-59 years with COVID-19, enrolled during active disease. The CDR3 amino acid sequence is: CASSSTGQTYSYEQYF. DNA sequence: TGTGCCAGCAGTTCCACGGGACAGACGTACTCCTACGAGCAGTACTTC.